The rows below give T cell receptor beta chains drawn from one sample of a study of T-cell memory formation after mild COVID-19. TCRdb recomputed calls from the 5' RACE reads with MiXCR, one row per CDR3 protein. The sample shows 200,000 to 300,000 distinct CDR3 sequences, approximately 15% of them seen only once. Sequencing was done on a sample of PBMCs or a T cell subset sorted from them (not recorded which). The origin of the receptors is an adult woman who had mild COVID-19 (a few samples of this study predate the infection). Cell type and time point are not known. Each CDR3 is given with its conserved first and last residue. Each record gives: clone size, V gene, CDR3 protein. Part of the rows lack a size; the others show once, few, many or a class for expanded clones.

>-|TRBV15
CATSPSGRSNQPQHF
>many|TRBV9
CASSPEGQGRDTQYF
>-|TRBV12-3/TRBV12-4
CASTGEAHTEAFF
>-|TRBV5-1
CASSLPRVNQETQYF
>-|TRBV9
CASSVNTGEGTQYF
>-|TRBV7-2
CASSLIALNEQFF
>-|TRBV20-1
CSAVRDLQETQYF
>-|TRBV19
CATSRDDSWGVSETQYF
>few|TRBV7-2
CASSPGVGYNEQFF
>-|TRBV4-2
CDSSQDPTSGANVLTF
>few|TRBV7-2
CASSLEGLGQYF
>-|TRBV20-1
CSATGSYGYTF
>few|TRBV14
CASSPTGTSHNEQFF
>few|TRBV7-9
CASSQASQGNLTDTQYF
>-|TRBV6-2/TRBV6-3
CASSYSIWPLNEQFF
>-|TRBV7-3
CASSLLAGPGELFF
>few|TRBV18
CASSPRVGQPGANVLTF